A selection of T cell receptor beta chains follows, all from one sample in a study of T-cell memory formation after mild COVID-19. TCRdb re-analysed the 5' RACE reads in MiXCR, keeping a single row per CDR3 protein. This sample has about half a million distinct CDR3 sequences, with roughly 20% found just once. The sample taken for sequencing was PBMCs or a T cell subset sorted from them (not recorded which). The receptor set was obtained from an adult woman who had mild COVID-19 (a few samples of this study predate the infection). Cell type and time point are not known. Each CDR3 is given with its conserved first and last residue. The D gene is left open where the match is weak. The size entry is marked missing in some rows and otherwise reads once, few, many or a size class.

.,14,TRBV15,TRBJ2-7,.,TGTGCCACCAGCAGAGAGTCGAGGGGAAACGAGCAGTACTTC,CATSRESRGNEQYF
.,14,TRBV6-5,TRBJ1-2,.,TGTGCCAGCAGTTATACGGAGAGGGGCTATGGCTACACCTTC,CASSYTERGYGYTF
.,11,TRBV29-1,TRBJ2-5,.,TGCAGCGTTGCTCACCAAGAGACCCAGTACTTC,CSVAHQETQYF
.,15,TRBV18,TRBJ2-3,few,TGTGCCAGCTCACCAGTGGTCGCAGGGACAGATACGCAGTATTTT,CASSPVVAGTDTQYF
.,13,TRBV7-2,TRBJ2-7,few,TGTGCCAGCAGCTTTTACCCTACCTACGAGCAGTACTTC,CASSFYPTYEQYF
.,15,TRBV12-3/TRBV12-4,TRBJ1-1,.,TGTGCCAGCAGTCCATCCGGGGCCCTGAACACTGAAGCTTTCTTT,CASSPSGALNTEAFF
TRBD2,15,TRBV19,TRBJ2-1,few,TGTGCCAGTAGTGCTAGCGGGAGCGTCTACAATGAGCAGTTCTTC,CASSASGSVYNEQFF
.,14,TRBV9,TRBJ2-3,.,TGTGCCAGCAGCCCAGAGACAGACACAGATACGCAGTATTTT,CASSPETDTDTQYF
.,14,TRBV7-9,TRBJ1-3,few,TGTGCCAGCAGCTTAGAAGACAGTCGAGTTACCATATATTTT,CASSLEDSRVTIYF
.,14,TRBV5-1,TRBJ2-3,few,TGCGCCAGCAGTTCCGGGACCGCGGGAGATACGCAGTATTTT,CASSSGTAGDTQYF
.,13,TRBV24-1,TRBJ2-3,.,TGTGCCACCAGTGATTATGCAGCAGATACGCAGTATTTT,CATSDYAADTQYF
TRBD2,16,TRBV2,TRBJ2-1,.,TGTGCCAGCAGTGAACTTAGCGGGAGTTTTTGGAATGAGCAGTTCTTC,CASSELSGSFWNEQFF
TRBD1,20,TRBV7-9,TRBJ2-4,.,TGTGCCAGCAGCCTTGGCATCATGACAGGGAGCCCCAGGGTGCCAAACATTCAGTACTTC,CASSLGIMTGSPRVPNIQYF
.,14,TRBV5-6,TRBJ2-3,.,TGTGCCAGCAGCTCAATACGACTCCAGGATACGCAGTATTTT,CASSSIRLQDTQYF
.,15,TRBV11-3,TRBJ2-5,.,TGTGCCAGCAGCTTGGGCAGGGAAAGCCAAGAGACCCAGTACTTC,CASSLGRESQETQYF
.,13,TRBV15,TRBJ1-6,few,TGTGCCACCCGCGACAGGAGTAATTCACCCCTCCACTTT,CATRDRSNSPLHF
.,13,TRBV24-1,TRBJ1-5,.,TGTGCCACCAGTGGTGGGTCCAATCAGCCCCAGCATTTT,CATSGGSNQPQHF
.,14,TRBV12-3/TRBV12-4,TRBJ1-1,few,TGTGCCAGCAGTTCGTCAGCCGAGGGTAGTGGAGCTTTCTTT,CASSSSAEGSGAFF
TRBD1,15,TRBV7-8,TRBJ1-1,few,TGTGCCAGCAGCATAAACAGGGGGCGTAACACTGAAGCTTTCTTT,CASSINRGRNTEAFF
.,14,TRBV3-1,TRBJ2-1,.,TGTGCCAGCAGCCAGAGTCAGGGATTCTCCAAGAGGTTCTTC,CASSQSQGFSKRFF
TRBD2,20,TRBV9,TRBJ2-1,.,TGTGCCAGCAGCGTAGCTGGGCTAGCGGGGGGGCTCGGCTCCTACAATGAGCAGTTCTTC,CASSVAGLAGGLGSYNEQFF
TRBD1,16,TRBV30,TRBJ2-3,few,TGTGCCTGGATAAGGACAGGGGGCACGACTACAGATACGCAGTATTTT,CAWIRTGGTTTDTQYF
.,13,TRBV3-2,TRBJ1-1,few,TGTGCCAGCAGTGAGGACAGGATCACTGAAGCTTTCTTT,CASSEDRITEAFF
TRBD1,13,TRBV12-3/TRBV12-4,TRBJ2-3,few,TGTGCCAGCACCGCCGGGACAGGAGATACGCAGTATTTT,CASTAGTGDTQYF